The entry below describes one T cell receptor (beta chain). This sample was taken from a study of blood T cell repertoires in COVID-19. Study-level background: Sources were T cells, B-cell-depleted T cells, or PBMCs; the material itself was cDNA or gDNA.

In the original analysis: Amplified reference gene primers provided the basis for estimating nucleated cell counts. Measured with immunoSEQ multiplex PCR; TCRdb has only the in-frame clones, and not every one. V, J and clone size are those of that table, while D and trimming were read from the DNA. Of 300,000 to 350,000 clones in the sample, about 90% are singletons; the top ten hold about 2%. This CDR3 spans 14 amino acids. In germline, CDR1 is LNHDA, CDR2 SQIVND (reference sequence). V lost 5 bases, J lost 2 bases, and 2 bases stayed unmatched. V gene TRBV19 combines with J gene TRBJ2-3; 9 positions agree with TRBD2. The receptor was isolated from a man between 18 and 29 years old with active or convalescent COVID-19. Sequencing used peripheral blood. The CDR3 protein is CASSPSGNTDTQYF. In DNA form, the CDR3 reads TGTGCCAGTAGTCCTAGCGGGAACACAGATACGCAGTATTTT.